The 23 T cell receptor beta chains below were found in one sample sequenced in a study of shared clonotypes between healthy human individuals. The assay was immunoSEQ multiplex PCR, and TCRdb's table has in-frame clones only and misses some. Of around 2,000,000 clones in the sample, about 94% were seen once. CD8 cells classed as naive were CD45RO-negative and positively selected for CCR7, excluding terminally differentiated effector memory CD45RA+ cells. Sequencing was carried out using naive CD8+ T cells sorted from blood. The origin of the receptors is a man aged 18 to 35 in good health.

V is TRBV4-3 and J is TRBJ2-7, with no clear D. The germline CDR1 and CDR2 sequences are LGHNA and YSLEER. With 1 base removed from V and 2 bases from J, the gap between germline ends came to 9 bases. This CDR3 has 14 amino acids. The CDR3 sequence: CASSQGATTYEQYF. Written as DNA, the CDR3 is TGCGCCAGCAGCCAAGGGGCAACAACCTACGAGCAGTACTTC.

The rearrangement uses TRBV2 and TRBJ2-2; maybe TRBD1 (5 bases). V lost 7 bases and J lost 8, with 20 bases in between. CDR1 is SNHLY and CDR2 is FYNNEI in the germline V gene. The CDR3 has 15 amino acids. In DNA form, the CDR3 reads TGTGCCAGCAATGAGGACACCCCCCGCTCGGGGGAGCTGTTTTTT. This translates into CASNEDTPRSGELFF.

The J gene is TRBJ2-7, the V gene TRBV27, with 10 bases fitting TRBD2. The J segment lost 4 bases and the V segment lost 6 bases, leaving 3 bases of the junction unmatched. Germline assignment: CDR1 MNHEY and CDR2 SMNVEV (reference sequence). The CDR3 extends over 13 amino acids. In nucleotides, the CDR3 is TGTGCCAGCAGCCCGACTAGCGGGTACGAGCAGTACTTC. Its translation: CASSPTSGYEQYF.

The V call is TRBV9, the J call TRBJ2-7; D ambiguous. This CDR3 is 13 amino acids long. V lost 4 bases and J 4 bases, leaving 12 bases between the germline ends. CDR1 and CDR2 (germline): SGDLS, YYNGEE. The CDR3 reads CASSQTSDYEQYF. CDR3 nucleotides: TGTGCCAGCAGCCAAACGTCCGATTACGAGCAGTACTTC.

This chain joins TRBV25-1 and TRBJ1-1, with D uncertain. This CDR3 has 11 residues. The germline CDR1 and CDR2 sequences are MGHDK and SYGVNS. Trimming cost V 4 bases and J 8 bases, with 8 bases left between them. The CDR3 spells CASSVGEEAFF. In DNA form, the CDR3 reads TGTGCCAGCAGTGTGGGTGAAGAAGCTTTCTTT. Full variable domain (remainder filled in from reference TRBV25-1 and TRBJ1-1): EADIYQTPRYLVIGTGKKITLECSQTMGHDKMYWYQQDPGMELHLIHYSYGVNSTEKGDLSSESTVSRIRTEHFPLTLESARPSHTSQYLCASSVGEEAFFGQGTRLTVV.

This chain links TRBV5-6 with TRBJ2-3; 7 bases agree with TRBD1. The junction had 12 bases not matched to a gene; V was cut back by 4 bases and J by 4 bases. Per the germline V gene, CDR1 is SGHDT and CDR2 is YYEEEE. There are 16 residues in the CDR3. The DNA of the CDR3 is TGTGCCAGCAGCCCGGAAGGGGGCCTTGGGGCAGATACGCAGTATTTT. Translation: CASSPEGGLGADTQYF.

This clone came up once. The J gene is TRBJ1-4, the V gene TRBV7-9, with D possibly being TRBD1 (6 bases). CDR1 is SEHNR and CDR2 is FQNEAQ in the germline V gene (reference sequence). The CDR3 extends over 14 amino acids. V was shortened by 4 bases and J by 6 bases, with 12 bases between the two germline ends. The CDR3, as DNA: TGTGCCAGCAGCTCCCCCCGACAGGATGAAAAACTGTTTTTT. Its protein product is CASSSPRQDEKLFF.

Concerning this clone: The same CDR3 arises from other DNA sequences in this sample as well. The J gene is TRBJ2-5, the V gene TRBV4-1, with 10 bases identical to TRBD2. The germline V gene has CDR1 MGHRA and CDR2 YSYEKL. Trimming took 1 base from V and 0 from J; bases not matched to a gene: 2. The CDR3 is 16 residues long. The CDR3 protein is CASSQALAGDQETQYF. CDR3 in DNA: TGCGCCAGCAGCCAAGCTCTAGCGGGGGACCAAGAGACCCAGTACTTC.

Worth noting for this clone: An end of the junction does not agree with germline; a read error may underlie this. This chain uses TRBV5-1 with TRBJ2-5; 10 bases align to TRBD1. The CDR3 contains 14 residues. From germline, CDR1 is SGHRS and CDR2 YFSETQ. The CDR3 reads CASSLANRDRGFHF. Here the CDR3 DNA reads TGCGCCAGCAGCTTGGCCAATCGGGACAGGGGTTTTCACTTC.

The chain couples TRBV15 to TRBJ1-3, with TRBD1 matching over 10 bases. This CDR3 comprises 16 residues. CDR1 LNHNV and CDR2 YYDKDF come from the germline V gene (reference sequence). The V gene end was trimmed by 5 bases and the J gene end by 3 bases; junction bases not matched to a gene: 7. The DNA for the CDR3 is TGTGCCACCAGCCCACGACAGGGGGCATATGGAAACACCATATATTTT. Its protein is CATSPRQGAYGNTIYF. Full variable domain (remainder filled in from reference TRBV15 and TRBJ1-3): DAMVIQNPRYQVTQFGKPVTLSCSQTLNHNVMYWYQQKSSQAPKLLFHYYDKDFNNEADTPDNFQSRRPNTSFCFLDIRSPGLGDTAMYLCATSPRQGAYGNTIYFGEGSWLTVV.

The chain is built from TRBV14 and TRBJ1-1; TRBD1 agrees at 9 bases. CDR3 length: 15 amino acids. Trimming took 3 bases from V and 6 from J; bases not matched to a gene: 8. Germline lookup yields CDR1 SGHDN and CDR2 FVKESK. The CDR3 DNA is TGTGCCAGCAGCCAGGGGACAGGGAGGATGGCTGAAGCTTTCTTT. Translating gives CASSQGTGRMAEAFF.

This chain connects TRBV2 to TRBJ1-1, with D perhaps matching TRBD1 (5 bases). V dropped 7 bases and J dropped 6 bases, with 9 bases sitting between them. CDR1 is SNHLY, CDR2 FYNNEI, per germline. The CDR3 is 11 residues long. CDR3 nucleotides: TGTGCCAGCATAAGGGGTCCTGAAGCTTTCTTT. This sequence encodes CASIRGPEAFF.

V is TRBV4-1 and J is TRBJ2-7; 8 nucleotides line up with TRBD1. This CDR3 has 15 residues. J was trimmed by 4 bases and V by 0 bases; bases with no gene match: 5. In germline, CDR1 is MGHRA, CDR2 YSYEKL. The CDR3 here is CASSQEGTGEYEQYF. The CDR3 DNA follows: TGCGCCAGCAGCCAAGAAGGGACAGGAGAATACGAGCAGTACTTC.

CDR3 in amino acids: CASSAAVDNEQYF. CDR3 DNA sequence: TGTGCCAGCAGCGCGGCCGTTGACAACGAGCAGTACTTC. The V gene is TRBV13, the J gene TRBJ2-7, with D unresolved. This CDR3 region has 13 residues. The germline V and J ends were trimmed by 5 bases and 5 bases, with 13 bases remaining between them. The germline V gene encodes CDR1 PRHDT and CDR2 FYEKMQ (reference sequence).

CDR3 loop: CASAGTGEQETQYF. The CDR3 nucleotides read TGTGCCAGCGCCGGGACAGGGGAGCAAGAGACCCAGTACTTC. V and J are TRBV6-5 and TRBJ2-5; 10 bases match TRBD1. Germline CDR1 MNHEY, CDR2 SVGAGI. J was trimmed by 2 bases and V by 8 bases; bases with no gene match: 5. This CDR3 has 14 amino acids.

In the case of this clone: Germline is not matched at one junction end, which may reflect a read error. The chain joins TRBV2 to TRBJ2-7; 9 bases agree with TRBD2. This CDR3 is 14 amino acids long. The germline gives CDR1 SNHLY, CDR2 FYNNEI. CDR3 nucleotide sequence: TGTGCCAGCAGTGAAACCCCGCTGGCGGGAGGGCCTATTTTC. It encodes CASSETPLAGGPIF.

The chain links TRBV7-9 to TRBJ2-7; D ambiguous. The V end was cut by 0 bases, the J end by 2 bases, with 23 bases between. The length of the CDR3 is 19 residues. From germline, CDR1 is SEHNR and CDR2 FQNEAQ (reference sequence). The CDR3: CASSLAPVGIAKMTYEQYF. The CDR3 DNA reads TGTGCCAGCAGCTTAGCTCCAGTAGGGATCGCAAAAATGACCTACGAGCAGTACTTC.

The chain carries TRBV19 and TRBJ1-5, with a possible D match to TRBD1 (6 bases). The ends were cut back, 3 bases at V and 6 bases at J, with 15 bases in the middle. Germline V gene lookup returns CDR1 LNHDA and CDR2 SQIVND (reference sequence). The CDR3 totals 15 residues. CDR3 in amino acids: CASSIFTGPPQPQHF. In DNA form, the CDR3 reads TGTGCCAGTAGTATTTTCACAGGGCCCCCTCAGCCCCAGCATTTT.

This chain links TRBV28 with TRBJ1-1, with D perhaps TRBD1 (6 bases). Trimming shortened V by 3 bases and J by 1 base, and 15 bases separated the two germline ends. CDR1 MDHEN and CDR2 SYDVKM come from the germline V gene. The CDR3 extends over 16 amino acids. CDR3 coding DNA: TGTGCCAGCAGTTTCCCAAGTAGACAGGCGAACACTGAAGCTTTCTTT. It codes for CASSFPSRQANTEAFF. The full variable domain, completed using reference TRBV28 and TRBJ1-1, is DVKVTQSSRYLVKRTGEKVFLECVQDMDHENMFWYRQDPGLGLRLIYFSYDVKMKEKGDIPEGYSVSREKKERFSLILESASTNQTSMYLCASSFPSRQANTEAFFGQGTRLTVV.

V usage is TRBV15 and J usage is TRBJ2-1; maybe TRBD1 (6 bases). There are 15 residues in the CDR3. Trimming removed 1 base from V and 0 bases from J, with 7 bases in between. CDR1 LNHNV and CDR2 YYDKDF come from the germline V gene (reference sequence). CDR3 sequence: CATSRGDTSYNEQFF. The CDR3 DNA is TGTGCCACCAGCAGAGGGGACACCTCCTACAATGAGCAGTTCTTC.

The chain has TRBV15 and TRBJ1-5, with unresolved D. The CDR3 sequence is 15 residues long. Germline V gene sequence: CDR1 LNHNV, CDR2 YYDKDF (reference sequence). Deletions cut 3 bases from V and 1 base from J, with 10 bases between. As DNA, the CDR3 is TGTGCCACCAGCAGTGTTCCCCTGAGCAATCAGCCCCAGCATTTT. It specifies CATSSVPLSNQPQHF.

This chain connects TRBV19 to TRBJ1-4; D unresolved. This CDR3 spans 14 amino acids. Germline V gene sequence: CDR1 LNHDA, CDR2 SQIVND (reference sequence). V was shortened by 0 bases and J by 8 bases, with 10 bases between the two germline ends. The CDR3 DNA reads TGTGCCAGTAGTATAGAAGCGTCGGACGAAAAACTGTTTTTT. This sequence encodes CASSIEASDEKLFF.

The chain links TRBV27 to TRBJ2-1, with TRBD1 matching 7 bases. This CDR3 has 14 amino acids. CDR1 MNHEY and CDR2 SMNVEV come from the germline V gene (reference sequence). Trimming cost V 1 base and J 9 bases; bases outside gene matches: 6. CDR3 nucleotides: TGTGCCAGCAGTTTATATGACAGGGCGGGTGAGCAGTTCTTC. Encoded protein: CASSLYDRAGEQFF.